This is a list of T cell receptor beta chains from one sample in a study of T cell responses to AZD1222 COVID-19 vaccine. The protocol was immunoSEQ multiplex PCR, while the TCRdb copy is restricted to in-frame clones and leaves out a portion. This table holds about 160,000 clones, over 75% found once. Specimen: peripheral blood, collected on day 0 of AZD1222 vaccination. The receptors shown here come from an adult in good health. The CDR3 runs from the conserved cysteine through the conserved F or W. Fields, in order: D gene, V gene, J gene, clone size, CDR3 protein, CDR3 DNA. D genes are given only for firm matches. Expanded clones get a size class; other rows say once, few or many, or leave the size out.

d_call: .
v_call: TRBV7-2
j_call: TRBJ2-7
clone_size: .
cdr3_aa: CASGVTYEQYF
cdr3_nt: TGTGCCAGCGGGGTTACCTACGAGCAGTACTTC

d_call: TRBD1
v_call: TRBV5-1
j_call: TRBJ2-1
clone_size: .
cdr3_aa: CASSLRKRTGGPDQHNEQFF
cdr3_nt: TGCGCCAGCAGCTTGCGTAAAAGGACAGGGGGTCCCGACCAACACAATGAGCAGTTCTTC

d_call: .
v_call: TRBV7-2
j_call: TRBJ2-7
clone_size: .
cdr3_aa: CASSPRVVQYF
cdr3_nt: TGTGCCAGCAGCCCCCGCGTCGTGCAGTACTTC

d_call: .
v_call: TRBV7-9
j_call: TRBJ2-6
clone_size: .
cdr3_aa: CASSLFESGANVLTF
cdr3_nt: TGTGCCAGCAGCTTGTTCGAGTCTGGGGCCAACGTCCTGACTTTC

d_call: TRBD1
v_call: TRBV19
j_call: TRBJ1-6
clone_size: .
cdr3_aa: CASSLGQGRNSPLHF
cdr3_nt: TGTGCCAGTAGTCTAGGACAGGGAAGGAATTCACCCCTCCACTTT

d_call: TRBD2
v_call: TRBV5-6
j_call: TRBJ2-3
clone_size: .
cdr3_aa: CASSLTRGLAGTDTQYF
cdr3_nt: TGTGCCAGCAGCTTGACAAGGGGACTAGCGGGGACAGATACGCAGTATTTT

d_call: .
v_call: TRBV30
j_call: TRBJ2-5
clone_size: .
cdr3_aa: CAWSPSGAVGETQYF
cdr3_nt: TGTGCCTGGAGCCCTTCGGGGGCGGTTGGGGAGACCCAGTACTTC

d_call: .
v_call: TRBV27
j_call: TRBJ1-2
clone_size: .
cdr3_aa: CASSLSRRDSGYTF
cdr3_nt: TGTGCCAGCAGTTTAAGCCGCCGGGACTCCGGCTACACCTTC

d_call: .
v_call: TRBV21-1
j_call: TRBJ1-2
clone_size: once
cdr3_aa: CASSNNLRGGLEGYTF
cdr3_nt: TGTGCCAGCAGCAATAACCTCCGGGGCGGGTTAGAGGGCTACACCTTC

d_call: .
v_call: TRBV28
j_call: TRBJ2-2
clone_size: once
cdr3_aa: CASSLGVSATGELFF
cdr3_nt: TGTGCCAGCAGTTTAGGTGTCTCCGCCACCGGGGAGCTGTTTTTT

d_call: .
v_call: TRBV7-6
j_call: TRBJ1-5
clone_size: .
cdr3_aa: CASSLRGRGNQPQHF
cdr3_nt: TGTGCCAGCAGCTTACGGGGTAGGGGCAATCAGCCCCAGCATTTT

d_call: TRBD2
v_call: TRBV3-1/TRBV3-2
j_call: TRBJ2-5
clone_size: .
cdr3_aa: CASSQGTSGYQETQYF
cdr3_nt: TGTGCCAGCAGCCAAGGGACTAGCGGGTATCAAGAGACCCAGTACTTC

d_call: .
v_call: TRBV4-1
j_call: TRBJ1-5
clone_size: .
cdr3_aa: CASSQGDKESQPQHF
cdr3_nt: TGCGCCAGCAGCCAAGGGGACAAGGAGAGTCAGCCCCAGCATTTT

d_call: .
v_call: TRBV6-6
j_call: TRBJ1-2
clone_size: .
cdr3_aa: CASTLGPHYGYTF
cdr3_nt: TGTGCCAGCACCCTGGGGCCACATTATGGCTACACCTTC

d_call: .
v_call: TRBV5-8
j_call: TRBJ2-5
clone_size: .
cdr3_aa: CASSRRGTETQYF
cdr3_nt: TGTGCCAGCAGCCGCCGAGGTACGGAGACCCAGTACTTC

d_call: .
v_call: TRBV4-3
j_call: TRBJ1-1
clone_size: .
cdr3_aa: CASSQDAGRVNTEAFF
cdr3_nt: TGCGCCAGCAGCCAAGATGCCGGACGGGTGAACACTGAAGCTTTCTTT

d_call: TRBD1
v_call: TRBV11-3
j_call: TRBJ2-7
clone_size: .
cdr3_aa: CASSLPGTGDEQYF
cdr3_nt: TGTGCCAGCAGCTTACCCGGGACAGGGGACGAGCAGTACTTC

d_call: .
v_call: TRBV29-1
j_call: TRBJ2-7
clone_size: .
cdr3_aa: CSVGRLGERSEQYF
cdr3_nt: TGCAGCGTTGGGCGCTTGGGGGAGAGATCCGAGCAGTACTTC

d_call: .
v_call: TRBV29-1
j_call: TRBJ2-7
clone_size: .
cdr3_aa: CSVESQATYEQYF
cdr3_nt: TGCAGCGTTGAAAGTCAGGCCACCTACGAGCAGTACTTC

d_call: TRBD2
v_call: TRBV5-1
j_call: TRBJ2-1
clone_size: .
cdr3_aa: CASSGGVNEQFF
cdr3_nt: TGCGCCAGTAGCGGGGGTGTCAATGAGCAGTTCTTC

d_call: .
v_call: TRBV28
j_call: TRBJ1-2
clone_size: few
cdr3_aa: CASSFGGVGDGYTF
cdr3_nt: TGTGCCAGCAGTTTCGGAGGTGTTGGGGACGGCTACACCTTC

d_call: .
v_call: TRBV29-1
j_call: TRBJ1-4
clone_size: .
cdr3_aa: CSVDSPRGEKLFF
cdr3_nt: TGCAGCGTTGACAGCCCGCGCGGTGAAAAACTGTTTTTT

d_call: .
v_call: TRBV5-5
j_call: TRBJ1-3
clone_size: .
cdr3_aa: CASSWGGVSGNTIYF
cdr3_nt: TGTGCCAGCAGCTGGGGCGGGGTCTCTGGAAACACCATATATTTT

d_call: TRBD1
v_call: TRBV6-2/TRBV6-3
j_call: TRBJ1-5
clone_size: .
cdr3_aa: CASSYQRQGFDQPQHF
cdr3_nt: TGTGCCAGCAGTTACCAACGACAGGGTTTCGATCAGCCCCAGCATTTT

d_call: .
v_call: TRBV28
j_call: TRBJ1-3
clone_size: .
cdr3_aa: CASSFVNSGNTIYF
cdr3_nt: TGTGCCAGCAGTTTCGTAAACTCTGGAAACACCATATATTTT

d_call: TRBD2
v_call: TRBV7-3
j_call: TRBJ2-3
clone_size: .
cdr3_aa: CASSPRPLAGTNDTQYF
cdr3_nt: TGTGCCAGCAGCCCCCGTCCCCTAGCGGGAACCAATGATACGCAGTATTTT

d_call: TRBD2
v_call: TRBV5-1
j_call: TRBJ2-1
clone_size: .
cdr3_aa: CASSLTTSGRIDLFF
cdr3_nt: TGCGCCAGCAGCCTAACGACTAGCGGGAGAATCGATCTGTTCTTC

d_call: .
v_call: TRBV11-3
j_call: TRBJ2-1
clone_size: once
cdr3_aa: CASSLNRVNEQFF
cdr3_nt: TGTGCCAGCAGCTTGAATCGGGTAAATGAGCAGTTCTTC

d_call: TRBD1
v_call: TRBV6-5
j_call: TRBJ1-1
clone_size: .
cdr3_aa: CASRPDRGQGTEAFF
cdr3_nt: TGTGCCAGCAGACCCGACAGGGGCCAAGGAACTGAAGCTTTCTTT

d_call: .
v_call: TRBV19
j_call: TRBJ1-5
clone_size: .
cdr3_aa: CASSILGSQENQPQHF
cdr3_nt: TGTGCCAGTAGTATCCTGGGCAGTCAGGAAAATCAGCCCCAGCATTTT

d_call: .
v_call: TRBV11-2
j_call: TRBJ2-7
clone_size: few
cdr3_aa: CASSLERATSYEQYF
cdr3_nt: TGTGCCAGCAGCCTAGAACGGGCGACCTCCTACGAGCAGTACTTC

d_call: .
v_call: TRBV14
j_call: TRBJ2-3
clone_size: .
cdr3_aa: CASSQAGHRYTDTQYF
cdr3_nt: TGTGCCAGCAGCCAAGCAGGCCACCGATACACAGATACGCAGTATTTT

d_call: TRBD2
v_call: TRBV19
j_call: TRBJ2-1
clone_size: .
cdr3_aa: CASSRVAGESYNEQFF
cdr3_nt: TGTGCCAGTAGTCGAGTAGCGGGGGAATCCTACAATGAGCAGTTCTTC

d_call: TRBD2
v_call: TRBV11-3
j_call: TRBJ2-2
clone_size: .
cdr3_aa: CASSASGIATGELFF
cdr3_nt: TGTGCCAGCAGCGCTAGCGGGATTGCCACCGGGGAGCTGTTTTTT

d_call: TRBD2
v_call: TRBV7-2
j_call: TRBJ2-2
clone_size: .
cdr3_aa: CASSSGLAGTGELFF
cdr3_nt: TGTGCCAGCAGCTCGGGACTAGCGGGCACCGGGGAGCTGTTTTTT

d_call: .
v_call: TRBV27
j_call: TRBJ1-1
clone_size: .
cdr3_aa: CATSPGAGEAFF
cdr3_nt: TGTGCCACCTCACCTGGGGCGGGTGAAGCTTTCTTT

d_call: TRBD2
v_call: TRBV5-1
j_call: TRBJ2-5
clone_size: .
cdr3_aa: CASSLTGGVETQYF
cdr3_nt: TGCGCCAGCAGCTTGACCGGGGGGGTGGAGACCCAGTACTTC

d_call: .
v_call: TRBV6-5
j_call: TRBJ1-6
clone_size: .
cdr3_aa: CASSPDRPGGSPLHF
cdr3_nt: TGTGCCAGCAGCCCGGACCGACCCGGGGGGTCACCCCTCCACTTT

d_call: TRBD1
v_call: TRBV5-6
j_call: TRBJ2-5
clone_size: .
cdr3_aa: CASSLGRQGEETQYF
cdr3_nt: TGTGCCAGCAGCTTGGGAAGACAGGGGGAAGAGACCCAGTACTTC

d_call: .
v_call: TRBV6-4
j_call: TRBJ1-1
clone_size: .
cdr3_aa: CASSQTGSTEAFF
cdr3_nt: TGTGCCAGCAGTCAAACAGGGAGCACTGAAGCTTTCTTT

d_call: .
v_call: TRBV5-4
j_call: TRBJ2-2
clone_size: .
cdr3_aa: CASGSLARDENTGELFF
cdr3_nt: TGTGCCAGCGGCTCCCTGGCAAGAGACGAGAACACCGGGGAGCTGTTTTTT

d_call: TRBD2
v_call: TRBV9
j_call: TRBJ2-1
clone_size: .
cdr3_aa: CASPTRNQTGRGFGGRSYNEQFF
cdr3_nt: TGTGCCAGTCCAACCCGCAACCAGACCGGGAGGGGGTTCGGGGGACGCTCCTACAATGAGCAGTTCTTC

d_call: .
v_call: TRBV10-1
j_call: TRBJ2-1
clone_size: .
cdr3_aa: CASSEPGAPNEQFF
cdr3_nt: TGCGCCAGCAGTGAACCGGGAGCGCCCAATGAGCAGTTCTTC

d_call: .
v_call: TRBV6-2/TRBV6-3
j_call: TRBJ2-1
clone_size: .
cdr3_aa: CASSMVDPSLANEQFF
cdr3_nt: TGTGCCAGCAGCATGGTGGACCCTTCATTAGCCAATGAGCAGTTCTTC

d_call: TRBD1
v_call: TRBV28
j_call: TRBJ1-1
clone_size: .
cdr3_aa: CASSFPRTGGRTEAFF
cdr3_nt: TGTGCCAGCAGTTTCCCCCGGACAGGGGGGAGGACTGAAGCTTTCTTT

d_call: .
v_call: TRBV6-5
j_call: TRBJ2-5
clone_size: .
cdr3_aa: CASSYDSYQETQYF
cdr3_nt: TGTGCCAGCAGTTATGACTCTTACCAAGAGACCCAGTACTTC

d_call: TRBD1
v_call: TRBV5-1
j_call: TRBJ1-2
clone_size: .
cdr3_aa: CASSWLGQGAVDGYTF
cdr3_nt: TGCGCCAGCAGCTGGTTAGGACAGGGTGCGGTTGACGGCTACACCTTC

d_call: TRBD1
v_call: TRBV7-6
j_call: TRBJ2-5
clone_size: .
cdr3_aa: CASSLLVFPGQGVLETQYF
cdr3_nt: TGTGCCAGCAGCTTACTGGTTTTTCCGGGACAGGGGGTTTTGGAGACCCAGTACTTC

d_call: .
v_call: TRBV6-2/TRBV6-3
j_call: TRBJ2-3
clone_size: .
cdr3_aa: CASSFILTGKFADTQYF
cdr3_nt: TGTGCCAGCAGTTTTATATTGACCGGGAAATTCGCAGATACGCAGTATTTT

d_call: .
v_call: TRBV9
j_call: TRBJ1-1
clone_size: few
cdr3_aa: CASSAVGGGGKHTEAFF
cdr3_nt: TGTGCCAGCAGCGCCGTGGGAGGGGGGGGAAAGCACACTGAAGCTTTCTTT

d_call: .
v_call: TRBV7-9
j_call: TRBJ1-1
clone_size: .
cdr3_aa: CASSFLPRNTEAFF
cdr3_nt: TGTGCCAGCAGCTTCCTCCCCAGGAACACTGAAGCTTTCTTT

d_call: TRBD2
v_call: TRBV19
j_call: TRBJ2-1
clone_size: .
cdr3_aa: CASRSLAGGNEQFF
cdr3_nt: TGTGCCAGTAGGAGTCTAGCGGGAGGGAATGAGCAGTTCTTC

d_call: .
v_call: TRBV3-1/TRBV3-2
j_call: TRBJ2-7
clone_size: .
cdr3_aa: CASRARGSSYEQYF
cdr3_nt: TGTGCCAGCAGAGCCCGGGGCAGCTCCTACGAGCAGTACTTC

d_call: .
v_call: TRBV19
j_call: TRBJ2-7
clone_size: .
cdr3_aa: CASSMRGTNYEQYF
cdr3_nt: TGTGCCAGTAGTATGAGGGGGACCAACTACGAGCAGTACTTC

d_call: .
v_call: TRBV6-2/TRBV6-3
j_call: TRBJ2-7
clone_size: .
cdr3_aa: CASSYSGQITYEQYF
cdr3_nt: TGTGCCAGCAGTTACTCGGGCCAGATCACTTACGAGCAGTACTTC

d_call: .
v_call: TRBV6-2/TRBV6-3
j_call: TRBJ2-1
clone_size: .
cdr3_aa: CASSWFYNEQFF
cdr3_nt: TGTGCCAGCAGCTGGTTTTACAATGAGCAGTTCTTC

d_call: TRBD2
v_call: TRBV2
j_call: TRBJ2-7
clone_size: .
cdr3_aa: CASSPLAGVKEQYF
cdr3_nt: TGTGCCAGCAGTCCGCTAGCGGGAGTGAAAGAGCAGTACTTC

d_call: .
v_call: TRBV19
j_call: TRBJ1-2
clone_size: .
cdr3_aa: CAAWGGARYGYTF
cdr3_nt: TGTGCCGCCTGGGGCGGGGCCCGATATGGCTACACCTTC

d_call: TRBD2
v_call: TRBV5-5
j_call: TRBJ2-2
clone_size: .
cdr3_aa: CASSPSGGTGELFF
cdr3_nt: TGTGCCAGCAGCCCGTCGGGGGGGACCGGGGAGCTGTTTTTT

d_call: .
v_call: TRBV12-3/TRBV12-4
j_call: TRBJ1-1
clone_size: .
cdr3_aa: CASSLEGTLQAFF
cdr3_nt: TGTGCCAGCAGTTTAGAGGGGACCCTTCAAGCTTTCTTT